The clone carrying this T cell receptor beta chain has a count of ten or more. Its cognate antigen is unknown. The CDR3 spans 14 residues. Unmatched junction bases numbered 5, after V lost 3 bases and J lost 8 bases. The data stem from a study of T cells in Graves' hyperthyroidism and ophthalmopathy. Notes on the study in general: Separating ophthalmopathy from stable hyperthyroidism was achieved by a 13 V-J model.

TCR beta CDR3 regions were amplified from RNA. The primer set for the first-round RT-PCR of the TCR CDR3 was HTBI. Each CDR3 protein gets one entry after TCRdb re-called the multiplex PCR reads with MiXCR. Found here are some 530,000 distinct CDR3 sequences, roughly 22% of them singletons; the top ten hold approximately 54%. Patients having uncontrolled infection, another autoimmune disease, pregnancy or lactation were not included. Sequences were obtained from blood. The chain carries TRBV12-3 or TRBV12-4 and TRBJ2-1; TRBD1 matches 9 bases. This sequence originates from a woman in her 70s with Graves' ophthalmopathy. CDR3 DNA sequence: TGTGCCAGCAGTTTCGGGACAGGGCCGGATGAGCAGTTCTTC. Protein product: CASSFGTGPDEQFF.